The text below deals with one TCR beta chain. The clone's antigen remains unknown. One base away there is no much larger clone; base qualities are not given. Library preparation was by the immunoSEQ multiplex PCR assay. The multiplex PCR relied on a mix of 60 forward primers for TCR Vbeta segments and 13 reverse primers for TCR Jbeta segments. Amplification of the CDR3 region of rearranged TCR beta genes was performed with a multiplex PCR assay on genomic DNA. Amplified TCR beta libraries were sequenced as 87-base-pair reads on the Illumina HiSeq System. From the authors' description of their analysis: A later analysis counted about 80 million unique TCR beta chains across the 690 or so repertoires, and roughly 9.9 million of these chains were shared by at least two donors. Raw reads were error-corrected and collapsed into unique sequences by a nearest-neighbor algorithm in which closely related sequences were merged to remove PCR and sequencing errors. To assign V, D and J gene segments, CDR3 sequences were aligned to IMGT reference sequences. For a sequence to be retained, a match of at least six nucleotides to both a V gene segment and a J gene segment was required. A rearrangement was called productive if the CDR3 had no stop codons and remained in frame with V and J, and every other rearrangement was called non-productive. CDR3 was defined by IMGT convention, running from the second conserved V-encoded cysteine to the conserved J-encoded phenylalanine. The earlier analysis of some 550 of the donors excluded any sequence lacking an unambiguous match to a single V gene segment. In an earlier analysis of several hundred of the donors, V segments were called functional above 56.7% productive rearrangements and were called segregating when the between-donor standard deviation exceeded 5%. To diagnose cytomegalovirus status from the catalog of TCR beta chain sequences, a statistical classification framework was built. In a later analysis, V and J genes were assigned by comparing TCR nucleotide sequences against IMGT/GENE-DB human TR gene sequences. Using the TCRdist pipeline, a later analysis assigned CDR3 sequences along with most-parsimonious VDJ recombination scenarios. In a later analysis, each TCR beta chain was defined by its CDR3 amino acid sequence together with its V-gene family, and reads lacking a unique V-gene family were excluded. In a later analysis, 450 to 600 highly shared, low-generation-probability nucleotide sequences were removed to address suspected cross-contamination and a sequencing artifact. For each public chain, a later analysis derived a clonal expansion index from normalized ranks of inferred template counts within each repertoire. Generation probabilities in a later analysis came from a VDJ recombination model fitted to out-of-frame rearrangements, and those results were checked against IGoR. A later analysis scored TCR-TCR, TCR-HLA and TCR-CMV co-occurrence with hypergeometric tests, applying a repertoire-size bias correction to TCR pairs. A later analysis estimated false discovery rates by permuting HLA or CMV assignments 20 times. In a later analysis, co-occurring TCRs were grouped using DBSCAN, and TCRdist sequence similarity was added for clustering within HLA-allele-positive subsets. Co-occurrence clustering excluded repertoires with fewer than 30,000 or more than 120,000 public chains, plus five with anomalous nucleotide sharing. TCRdb provides this immuneACCESS table in a form limited to in-frame rearrangements. Some clones are lacking; in checked studies, under half of them reflect an unresolved V gene, and why the rest are absent is not known. The V and J calls and clone size were taken over from that table, and D and trimming were inferred from the DNA. Here the sample has approximately 70,000 clones; about 67% occur a single time. The ten top clones hold over 10% of the sample.

Reading the germline V gene (reference sequence) gives CDR1 LNHDA and CDR2 SQIVND. The CDR3 sequence holds 15 residues, the cysteine and phenylalanine included. Of all the DNA, just the CDR3 is kept, 45 bases in frame from base 1. The junction shows trimming of 3 bases on V and 2 bases on J, plus 11 bases between the germline ends. The data were obtained in a study of cytomegalovirus exposure and HLA in healthy donors (dated by TCRdb to about 2017). In terms of the full investigation: According to an earlier analysis of 587 of the donors, some 170 million T cells yielded 117 million unique TCR beta sequences and 276 Gb of sequence data. High-throughput TCR immunosequencing, statistical association of individual TCRs with disease status, and machine learning were combined to predict cytomegalovirus infection status. HLA typing covered class I and class II loci at four-digit resolution. An early release that covered around 590 HLA-typed donors contained about 300 gigabases of sequencing data and some 87 million unique TCR sequences. Besides the first cohort of about 730 subjects, a separate validation cohort made up of roughly 120 different subjects was used. The genetic ancestry cluster associated with self-reported Caucasian donors included roughly four fifths of the 350 to 500 genotyped donors. An earlier analysis of approximately 630 of the donors applied high-throughput TCR beta sequencing to assess whether each TCR beta V gene segment acted as functional or pseudogenic. Among roughly 400 genotyped donors of the cohort, an average of around 240,000 unique TCR beta nucleotide sequences were sequenced per donor, roughly 20% of them non-productive. A later genetic analysis took genome-wide SNP genotypes for about 55% of the roughly 700 donors and used that subset as a discovery cohort. Typing coverage differed by locus: A, B, C, DRB1 and DQB1 were typed in roughly 620-630 donors, DQA1 in about 500, DPA1 in approximately 600, and DPB1 in just under 480. In the later analysis, no new phenotypic data were used to find candidate immune exposures; instead, reliance was placed on TCR beta sequences and their occurrence across donors. The aim of the study was to test whether cataloging public T cell receptors could identify signatures of past pathogen exposure. All discovery cohort repertoires had been generated on a single sequencing platform. A later analysis re-analyzed previously published TCR beta repertoires from 500 to 700 donors and added high-resolution HLA genotyping to study TCR occurrence patterns. Donor age, sex, ethnicity and CMV serostatus were compiled alongside the repertoire data. The T cell repertoires of several hundred subjects were profiled by immunosequencing and related to cytomegalovirus serostatus. Because of strong linkage in the cohort, roughly five DR-DQ haplotypes were treated as single units for association and clustering. Beyond this particular receptor, the publication reports: For the cohort, immune exposure information was limited to CMV serostatus. The presence/absence analyses assumed that sequencing depth was roughly uniform across donors, and that assumption may not be true. A later analysis associated around 16,000 TCR beta sequences with specific HLA alleles at a false discovery rate of 0.05. Because counts were too low, 15 to 20 rarely observed V segments, including chromosome 9 orphons, were excluded from the earlier analysis of several hundred of the donors. Some IMGT-functional V segments, including TRBV6-2 and TRBV6-3, could not be distinguished by the 87-base-pair reads and were therefore excluded. In a later analysis, the rate of TCR association differed among HLA loci, with DRB1 alleles having the most associated TCRs and HLA-C alleles having the fewest. Linkage disequilibrium might explain the correlated functional status among segregating V segments, but an unknown experimental factor could not be ruled out. This cohort had only TCR beta chains sequenced, and the lack of alpha or paired-chain data limited which features could be detected. Because some donors lacked HLA typing at each locus, the association tests relied only on the typed subset. When HLA alleles, especially DR and DQ, strongly co-occurred, TCR associations were difficult to assign to individual alleles. In a later analysis, HLA-associated TCR beta chains showed more clonal expansion and lower generation probabilities than non-associated chains that were equally common. A later analysis found that most CMV-associated TCR beta chains appeared HLA-restricted, with HLA associations seemingly driven largely by CMV exposure. In a later genetic analysis, fewer N-insertions in productive TCRs were reported among donors in an Asian-associated ancestry cluster than the 666-donor mean. The classifier was reported to diagnose cytomegalovirus status with high specificity and sensitivity in both the original and validation cohorts. The sequencing pipeline was judged likely to have produced a cluster of highly shared sequence variants as a technical artifact. A further reported finding was that TCR beta sequences accurately predicted the HLA-A and HLA-B alleles for most subjects in the first cohort. In vitro tests confirmed that a few of the cytomegalovirus-associated TCR beta chains recognize cytomegalovirus antigens. In an earlier analysis of approximately 590 of the donors, most TCR beta V segments were observed in productive rearrangements about 90% or about 30% of the time, broadly matching IMGT annotations. In a later genetic analysis, a missense DCLRE1C variant was associated with V-gene and J-gene trimming of TCR beta chains, and the association was replicated in an independent cohort. According to the authors, the approach could potentially be generalized to other disease states and immunological phenotypes. The study gave a list of around 170 TCR beta chains associated with cytomegalovirus. Most TCR sequences were seen in very few donors, while some public TCRs were found in many individuals. In a later analysis, several top co-occurrence clusters were reported to appear linked to parvovirus B19, influenza, CMV and Epstein-Barr virus.

In total, roughly 710 healthy bone marrow donors made up the cohort. At the time of sampling, all cohort members were nominally healthy, though unrecorded immune exposures were likely present. Of the 700 or so cohort members, around 290 had a positive CMV serostatus and approximately 370 had a negative one, while no CMV serostatus was recorded for the donor. A peripheral blood sample was provided by each donor, and peripheral blood mononuclear cells were used for TCR beta sequencing. Genomic DNA was extracted from the blood cell samples with the Qiagen DNeasy Blood Extraction Kit. This receptor was obtained from a human donor in good health. The sequence is built from TRBV19 and TRBJ1-5; the best D guess is TRBD1, with 5 bases matching. The sample was PBMCs. The nucleotide sequence is given as TGTGCCAGTAGTATGAAGGGGAATGGCAATCAGCCCCAGCATTTT. It translates to CASSMKGNGNQPQHF.